These 10 T cell receptor beta chains were sequenced from one sample in a study of T-cell reconstitution after alpha-beta-depleted transplantation in children. Unique molecular identifiers were incorporated into the prepared TCRbeta library. TCRdb fed the PCR reads into MiXCR, producing one record per CDR3 protein. The data contain 200,000 to 250,000 distinct CDR3 sequences, 7% to 9% of them seen just once; the ten biggest clones take up 35% to 45%. The specimen was PBMCs, mostly from graft donor cells, collected 360 days after TCRalphabeta/CD19-depleted stem cell transplant. These TCRs come from a male patient aged 2-10 years who had a stem cell transplant for acute myeloid leukemia, so the T cells may come from the graft donor.

The chain combines TRBV19 with TRBJ2-7; tentative D call: TRBD1 (6 bases). Trimming pared 10 bases from V and 0 bases from J, leaving 16 bases between. CDR3 size: 14 residues. CDR1 is LNHDA and CDR2 is SQIVND in the germline V gene (reference sequence). CDR3 DNA: TGTGCCACTAAGAGGGACATCCCCTCCTACGAGCAGTACTTC. Protein: CATKRDIPSYEQYF.

To note about this clonotype: The junction departs from the called germline gene at one end, perhaps through a read error. The genes are TRBV20-1 and TRBJ2-1; maybe TRBD2 (5 bases). Germline-derived CDR1 and CDR2 are DFQATT and SNEGSKA (reference sequence). The CDR3 has 12 residues. The CDR3 region is CSSPGAYNEQFF. The CDR3 coding sequence is TGTTCAAGCCCCGGGGCCTACAATGAGCAGTTCTTC.

The genes are TRBV7-3 and TRBJ2-5; D ambiguous. This CDR3 spans 13 amino acids. V shed 2 bases and J shed 3 bases, with 7 bases lying between them. The germline V gene encodes CDR1 SGHTA and CDR2 FQGTGA. For the CDR3, the DNA is TGTGCCAGCAGCTTAGGATTCAAAGAGACCCAGTACTTC. Residues: CASSLGFKETQYF. Based on the CDR3 plus reference TRBV7-3 and TRBJ2-5, the full variable domain is GAGVSQTPSNKVTEKGKYVELRCDPISGHTALYWYRQSLGQGPEFLIYFQGTGAADDSGLPNDRFFAVRPEGSVSTLKIQRTERGDSAVYLCASSLGFKETQYFGPGTRLLVL.

This clonotype was found many times. V usage is TRBV12-3 or TRBV12-4 and J usage is TRBJ2-1, with unresolved D. This CDR3 is built from 13 residues. V was shortened by 3 bases and J by 6 bases, with 9 bases between the two germline ends. CDR3: CASSLGKVNEQFF. CDR3 DNA sequence: TGTGCCAGCAGTTTGGGGAAGGTCAATGAGCAGTTCTTC.

This clonotype was seen a few times. The rearrangement joins TRBV2 to TRBJ1-4, with D possibly being TRBD1 (5 bases). This CDR3 has 15 amino acids. Deletions cut 8 bases from V and 5 bases from J, with 18 bases between. The germline V gene encodes CDR1 SNHLY and CDR2 FYNNEI. The CDR3 loop reads CASCGATAGNEKLFF. Written as DNA, the CDR3 is TGTGCCAGCTGCGGGGCGACAGCGGGGAATGAAAAACTGTTTTTT.

This clonotype was observed at least ten times. The V and J genes are TRBV5-1 and TRBJ2-7; tentatively, D is TRBD2 (6 bases). CDR1 SGHRS and CDR2 YFSETQ come from the germline V gene. V lost 0 bases, J lost 7 bases, and 11 bases lay in between. This CDR3 region has 13 residues. Here the CDR3 DNA reads TGCGCCAGCAGCTTGGATCGGGAGCGGGAGCAGTACGTC. The encoded protein is CASSLDREREQYV.

The chain links TRBV5-6 to TRBJ1-1; D is perhaps TRBD1 (6 bases). Between the trimmed V and J ends, which lost 4 bases and 6 bases, there was a span of 16 bases. Germline-derived CDR1 and CDR2 are SGHDT and YYEEEE. The CDR3 is made up of 14 amino acids. The CDR3 DNA sequence: TGTGCCAGCAGCCCCCGAACAGGGCGGTCTGAAGCTTTCTTT. This codes for CASSPRTGRSEAFF.

This clonotype came up a few times. The chain couples TRBV5-1 to TRBJ2-5; tentatively, D is TRBD2 (6 bases). The CDR3 sequence is 14 residues long. The germline V gene encodes CDR1 SGHRS and CDR2 YFSETQ. The germline V and J ends were trimmed by 4 bases and 2 bases, with 12 bases remaining between them. The CDR3 is CASSSGPGQETQYF. The CDR3 DNA sequence: TGCGCCAGCAGCAGCGGGCCAGGGCAAGAGACCCAGTACTTC.

This clonotype was picked up many times. This chain uses TRBV12-3 or TRBV12-4 with TRBJ2-1; a possible D gene is TRBD2 (5 bases). The CDR3 runs to 16 residues. Trimming removed 4 bases from V and 0 bases from J, with 13 bases in between. CDR3 residues: CASSSKAASSYNEQFF. DNA for the CDR3: TGTGCCAGCAGTTCCAAAGCGGCGAGCTCCTACAATGAGCAGTTCTTC.

This clonotype was found many times. The chain is built from TRBV5-1 and TRBJ1-4; perhaps TRBD1 as D (6 bases). The CDR3 is 13 amino acids. Germline V lookup: CDR1 SGHRS, CDR2 YFSETQ. The ends were cut back, 1 base at V and 7 bases at J, with 8 bases in the middle. The CDR3 reads CASSLQGIEKLFF. As DNA, the CDR3 is TGCGCCAGCAGCTTGCAGGGGATTGAAAAACTGTTTTTT.